This TCR beta chain came from a study of blood T cells in healthy people across ages. Germline values: CDR1 LNHDA, CDR2 SQIVND (reference sequence). The V end lost 4 bases, the J end lost 5 bases, and 17 bases lay between the germline ends. The CDR3 length is 15 residues. The use of a sample-barcoded 5' primer and a J-beta primer mix characterized a second PCR of about 7 to 12 cycles. Through a template-switch adaptor with 12 random nucleotides, each cDNA molecule received a tag. TCRdb recomputed calls from the 5' RACE reads with MiXCR, one row per CDR3 protein. The data contain about 1.7 million distinct CDR3 sequences, roughly 27% of them singletons.

This receptor was taken from a woman in her twenties or thirties in good health. The chain has TRBV19 and TRBJ1-1; no clear D gene. The sequenced material came from blood. The CDR3 sequence is CASSTRAAADTEAFF. CDR3 DNA sequence: TGTGCCAGTAGTACTCGGGCCGCGGCAGATACTGAAGCTTTCTTT.